The clone carrying this T cell receptor beta chain showed up many times. Its antigen is currently unknown. The study co-extracted DNA and RNA from about 21-30 mg of unsorted bulk tissue. Priming with a constant-region primer yielded TCR beta cDNA from 500 ng total RNA. The TCR beta library was amplified through three nested multiplex PCR rounds in a modified ARM-PCR procedure. TRBV1-TRBV30 forward primers paired with a C-beta reverse primer were used in the first two PCR rounds, which ran 9 to 10 cycles each. TCRdb called the multiplex PCR reads again in MiXCR, with one record for every CDR3 protein. Seen here are 90,000 to 110,000 distinct CDR3 sequences, approximately 80% observed once, and the top ten hold around 21%. This sample is part of a study of tumor-infiltrating lymphocytes in primary liver carcinoma. Study details: Measuring about 4.2 to 10 cm across, the tumors were staged as T1-T3 N0M0. Whole-study findings and limits: Merely about 8-24% of top clones occurred in all five tumor regions. It was in tumors, not blood, that the top-250-clone fraction was significantly higher (p = 0.039).

Germline loops: CDR1 MNHEY, CDR2 SVGEGT. The CDR3 consists of 12 residues. Trimming pared 4 bases from V and 0 bases from J, leaving 2 bases between. The chain carries TRBV6-2 or TRBV6-3 and TRBJ2-3; D is uncertain. Sequencing used liver tumor tissue from sampling region 3. Specified subset: tumor region T3, left-lateral pole. The TCR comes from a man aged 40-49 years with primary liver carcinoma and hepatitis B virus infection. The CDR3 here is CASSFSTDTQYF. The CDR3 nucleotides are TGTGCCAGCAGTTTTAGCACAGATACGCAGTATTTT.